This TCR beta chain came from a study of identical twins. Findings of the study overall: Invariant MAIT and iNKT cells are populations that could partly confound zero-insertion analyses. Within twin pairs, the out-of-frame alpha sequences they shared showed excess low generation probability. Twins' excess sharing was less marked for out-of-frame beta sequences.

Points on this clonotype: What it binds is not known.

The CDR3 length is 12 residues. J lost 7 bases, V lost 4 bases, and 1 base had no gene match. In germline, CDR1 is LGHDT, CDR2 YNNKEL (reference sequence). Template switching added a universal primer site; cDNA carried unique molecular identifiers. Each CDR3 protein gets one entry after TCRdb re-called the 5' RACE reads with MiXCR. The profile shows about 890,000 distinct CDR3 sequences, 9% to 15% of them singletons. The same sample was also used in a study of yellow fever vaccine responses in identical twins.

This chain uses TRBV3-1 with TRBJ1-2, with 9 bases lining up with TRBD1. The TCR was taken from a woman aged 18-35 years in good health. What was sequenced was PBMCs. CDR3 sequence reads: CASSPDRGGYTF. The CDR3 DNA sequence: TGTGCCAGCAGCCCGGACAGGGGTGGCTACACCTTC. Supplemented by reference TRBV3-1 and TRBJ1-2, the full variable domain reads DTAVSQTPKYLVTQMGNDKSIKCEQNLGHDTMYWYKQDSKKFLKIMFSYNNKELIINETVPNRFSPKSPDKAHLNLHINSLELGDSAVYFCASSPDRGGYTFGSGTRLTVV.